This section outlines one T cell receptor (beta chain) sequence together with its context. Its antigen is undetermined. The data originate from a study of cytotoxic CD8 clonotypes in ibrutinib-treated CLL. General observations from the study: Patients with sustained remission and those progressing were sampled at differing times.

Measured with immunoSEQ multiplex PCR; TCRdb has only the in-frame clones, and not every one. The sample lists approximately 150,000 clones, around three quarters occurring once. The junction had 7 bases not matched to a gene; V was cut back by 6 bases and J by 10 bases. The CDR3 runs 14 residues. The germline gives CDR1 MNHEY, CDR2 SVGAGI. This receptor was taken from a human donor with chronic lymphocytic leukemia. The chain carries TRBV6-5 and TRBJ2-1; TRBD2 aligns across 12 bases. Sequenced here: PBMCs, sampled after 12 months of ibrutinib treatment. The CDR3 nucleotides read TGTGCCAGCAGAAACGGACTAGCGGGGAGCGAGCAGTTCTTC. Amino acids: CASRNGLAGSEQFF.